Following are 18 T cell receptor beta chains from one sample sequenced in a study of control samples from healthy donors and cancer patients. Here immunoSEQ multiplex PCR was the method, and the copy in TCRdb shows in-frame clones only, minus some. Among roughly 160,000 clones, roughly 95% were seen once, and the ten largest hold around 0.92%. The sequenced sample was blood. These receptors all stem from a young woman in good health.

This chain connects TRBV15 to TRBJ2-1; D is undetermined. The V gene's germline CDR1 is LNHNV and CDR2 YYDKDF (reference sequence). Trimming shortened V by 5 bases and J by 5 bases, and 7 bases separated the two germline ends. The CDR3 contains 12 residues. CDR3 amino acids: CATSPTNNEQFF. The CDR3 DNA reads TGTGCCACCAGCCCGACAAACAATGAGCAGTTCTTC.

Only one count was recorded for this clone. This rearrangement joins TRBV5-4 to TRBJ2-5; TRBD2 is a possible D gene (5 bases). The CDR3 runs 14 residues. Trimming stripped 4 bases from V and 5 bases from J, with 15 bases between. Germline CDR1 is SGHNT and CDR2 is YYREEE (reference sequence). CDR3 loop: CASSLGGRGETQYF. In DNA form, the CDR3 reads TGTGCCAGCAGCCTAGGCGGGCGTGGGGAGACCCAGTACTTC.

The chain links TRBV7-6 to TRBJ2-2; 12 positions match TRBD1. CDR3 length: 18 residues. Germline trimming cut 5 bases from V and 6 bases from J; bases unmatched to any gene: 13. From germline, CDR1 is SGHVS and CDR2 FNYEAQ. The CDR3 region has the DNA TGTGCCAGCAGCGTCCCGGGACAGGGGGCTCTGAGGGCCGGGGAGCTGTTTTTT. Translating gives CASSVPGQGALRAGELFF. The full variable domain, with the rest looked up from reference TRBV7-6 and TRBJ2-2, is GAGVSQSPRYKVTKRGQDVALRCDPISGHVSLYWYRQALGQGPEFLTYFNYEAQQDKSGLPNDRFSAERPEGSISTLTIQRTEQRDSAMYRCASSVPGQGALRAGELFFGEGSRLTVL.

V usage is TRBV3-1 (or the pseudogene TRBV3-2) and J usage is TRBJ1-3; tentatively, D is TRBD1 (6 bases). The length of the CDR3 is 14 residues. Trimming pared 7 bases from V and 3 bases from J, leaving 13 bases between. Germline V gives CDR1 LGHDT, CDR2 YNNKEL (reference sequence). The CDR3 spells CASTDRRNGNTIYF. The CDR3 DNA is TGTGCCAGCACCGACAGGAGAAATGGAAACACCATATATTTT.

This chain links TRBV14 with TRBJ2-1; D is perhaps TRBD1 (5 bases). Per germline, CDR1 SGHDN and CDR2 FVKESK. The V gene lost 3 bases and the J gene lost 2 bases, with 14 bases spanning the gap. This CDR3 has 16 amino acids. As DNA, the CDR3 is TGTGCCAGCAGCCACGATTCGGCAGGGACCTACAATGAGCAGTTCTTC. Translated, it gives CASSHDSAGTYNEQFF.

The chain is built from TRBV28 and TRBJ2-2; 7 positions agree with TRBD2. Germline V gene sequence: CDR1 MDHEN, CDR2 SYDVKM. Trimming removed 1 base from V and 5 bases from J; junction bases left unmatched: 1. This CDR3 is built from 14 residues. The CDR3 nucleotides read TGTGCCAGCAGTTTATACGGGAGGACCGGGGAGCTGTTTTTT. This encodes CASSLYGRTGELFF.

J is TRBJ2-7 and V is TRBV7-9; 7 bases align to TRBD2. Germline CDR1 is SEHNR and CDR2 is FQNEAQ (reference sequence). The ends lost 5 bases at V and 1 base at J; junction bases unmatched: 2. This CDR3 contains 13 residues. The CDR3 nucleotides are TGTGCCAGCAGCAGCGGGACTTCCTACGAGCAGTACTTC. Its translation: CASSSGTSYEQYF. Combining the CDR3 with reference TRBV7-9 and TRBJ2-7 gives the whole variable domain DTGVSQNPRHKITKRGQNVTFRCDPISEHNRLYWYRQTLGQGPEFLTYFQNEAQLEKSRLLSDRFSAERPKGSFSTLEIQRTEQGDSAMYLCASSSGTSYEQYFGPGTRLTVT.

The rearrangement uses TRBV25-1 and TRBJ1-6; 7 bases line up with TRBD1. With V trimmed by 4 bases and J by 2 bases, 5 bases remained unmatched. Germline V CDR1 and CDR2: MGHDK, SYGVNS. This CDR3 contains 16 residues. The CDR3 nucleotides read TGTGCCAGCAGTGGTAAGGGGGCCGCCTATAATTCACCCCTCCACTTT. Translated: CASSGKGAAYNSPLHF.

The chain employs TRBV7-2 and TRBJ2-5, with D unclear. Trimming took off 6 bases at V and 5 bases at J, with 13 bases between the two ends. Germline assignment: CDR1 SGHTA and CDR2 FQGNSA. The CDR3 totals 13 residues. CDR3 bases: TGTGCCAGCAGTTTCAGTTATGGGGAGACCCAGTACTTC. Encoded protein: CASSFSYGETQYF. The full variable domain, its missing parts supplied by reference TRBV7-2 and TRBJ2-5, is GAGVSQSPSNKVTEKGKDVELRCDPISGHTALYWYRQSLGQGLEFLIYFQGNSAPDKSGLPSDRFSAERTGGSVSTLTIQRTQQEDSAVYLCASSFSYGETQYFGPGTRLLVL.

The rearrangement joins TRBV28 to TRBJ2-7; a possible D gene is TRBD2 (6 bases). The CDR3 has 11 residues. Trimming removed 9 bases from V and 5 bases from J, with 11 bases in between. Germline V gives CDR1 MDHEN, CDR2 SYDVKM. This CDR3 is CASSSVDEQYF. Written as DNA, the CDR3 is TGTGCCAGTTCTAGCGTGGACGAGCAGTACTTC.

The chain combines TRBV18 with TRBJ1-1; no clear D gene. CDR3 length: 14 amino acids. V dropped 1 base and J dropped 8 bases, with 14 bases sitting between them. CDR1 is KGHSH, CDR2 LQKENI, per germline. The DNA for the CDR3 is TGTGCCAGCTCACCACATCTAGACTTCAAGGAAGCTTTCTTT. This encodes CASSPHLDFKEAFF.

The chain is built from TRBV12-3 or TRBV12-4 and TRBJ1-6, with unresolved D. This CDR3 is built from 13 residues. The V and J ends lost 3 bases and 9 bases respectively, with 9 bases between them. Here the CDR3 reads CASSFTLPSPLHF. For the CDR3, the DNA is TGTGCCAGCAGTTTCACCCTCCCTTCACCCCTCCACTTT.

This clone was counted a single time. V and J are TRBV3-1 (or the pseudogene TRBV3-2) and TRBJ1-5, with 9 bases aligning to TRBD1. The CDR3 sequence is 14 residues long. Unmatched junction bases numbered 3, after V lost 5 bases and J lost 4 bases. Germline CDR1 is LGHDT and CDR2 is YNNKEL (reference sequence). The CDR3 DNA sequence: TGTGCCAGCAGCTCCGGGACAGGGAATCAGCCCCAGCATTTT. The encoded protein is CASSSGTGNQPQHF.

The chain joins TRBV7-8 to TRBJ2-2; 12 bases agree with TRBD1. V was clipped by 5 bases and J by 7 bases; unmatched bases: 14. The CDR3 loop spans 18 amino acids. Germline V gene sequence: CDR1 SGHVS, CDR2 FQNEAQ. CDR3 residues: CASSPRRGDRGPGGELFF. The CDR3 DNA reads TGTGCCAGCAGCCCCCGACGGGGGGACAGGGGGCCTGGCGGGGAGCTGTTTTTT.

This clone was seen a single time. This sequence joins TRBV9 and TRBJ2-1, with D perhaps matching TRBD1 (6 bases). This CDR3 comprises 13 residues. Germline CDR1 SGDLS, CDR2 YYNGEE. V was trimmed by 6 bases and J by 5 bases, leaving 12 bases between them. The CDR3: CASNRAGDNEQFF. The CDR3 DNA sequence: TGTGCCAGCAACAGGGCAGGGGACAATGAGCAGTTCTTC.

The rearrangement links TRBV10-1 to TRBJ2-7; the D gene could be TRBD1 or TRBD2 (5 bases each). CDR1 and CDR2 from the germline V gene are WNHNN and SYGVQD (reference sequence). Trimming left V 2 bases short and J 2 bases short, with 10 bases between. This CDR3 region has 14 residues. CDR3 sequence reads: CASSEGTAAYEQYF. For the CDR3, the DNA is TGCGCCAGCAGTGAGGGGACGGCTGCCTACGAGCAGTACTTC.

The V gene is TRBV3-1 (or the pseudogene TRBV3-2), the J gene TRBJ2-1; no clear D gene. This CDR3 comprises 14 residues. CDR1 and CDR2 from the germline V gene are LGHDT and YNNKEL (reference sequence). The V end was cut by 0 bases, the J end by 2 bases, with 5 bases between. The CDR3 region is CASSQELTYNEQFF. The DNA for the CDR3 is TGTGCCAGCAGCCAAGAGTTAACCTACAATGAGCAGTTCTTC.

For this clone: Distinct nucleotide sequences in the sample also encode this CDR3. The chain combines TRBV6-5 with TRBJ2-7; D is possibly TRBD1 (6 bases). The CDR3 length is 12 residues. Germline assignment: CDR1 MNHEY and CDR2 SVGAGI. V lost 6 bases to trimming and J lost 0 bases, with 6 bases between them. The CDR3 here is CASRDSSYEQYF. The CDR3, as DNA: TGTGCCAGCAGGGACAGCTCCTACGAGCAGTACTTC.